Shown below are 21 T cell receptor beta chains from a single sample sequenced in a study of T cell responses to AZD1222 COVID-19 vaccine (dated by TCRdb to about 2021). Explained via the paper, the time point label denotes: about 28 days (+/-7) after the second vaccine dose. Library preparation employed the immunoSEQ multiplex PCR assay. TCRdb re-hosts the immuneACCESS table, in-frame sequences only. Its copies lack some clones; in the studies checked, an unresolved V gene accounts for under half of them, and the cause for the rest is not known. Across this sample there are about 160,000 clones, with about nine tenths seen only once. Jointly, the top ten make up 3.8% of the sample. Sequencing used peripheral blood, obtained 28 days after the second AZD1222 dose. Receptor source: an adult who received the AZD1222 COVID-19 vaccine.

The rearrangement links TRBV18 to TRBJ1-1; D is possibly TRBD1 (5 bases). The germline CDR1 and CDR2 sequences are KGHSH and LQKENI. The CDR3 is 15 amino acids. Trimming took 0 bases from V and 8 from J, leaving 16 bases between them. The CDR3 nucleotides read TGTGCCAGCTCACCACCTACGCAGACAGCTCCAGAAGCTTTCTTT. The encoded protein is CASSPPTQTAPEAFF.

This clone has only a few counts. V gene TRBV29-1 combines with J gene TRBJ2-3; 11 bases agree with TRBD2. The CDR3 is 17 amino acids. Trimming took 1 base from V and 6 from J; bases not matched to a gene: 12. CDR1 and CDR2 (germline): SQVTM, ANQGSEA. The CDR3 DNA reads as TGCAGCGTTGAAGTAGCGGGAGGGCCCTCCCCGATGGATACGCAGTATTTT. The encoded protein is CSVEVAGGPSPMDTQYF.

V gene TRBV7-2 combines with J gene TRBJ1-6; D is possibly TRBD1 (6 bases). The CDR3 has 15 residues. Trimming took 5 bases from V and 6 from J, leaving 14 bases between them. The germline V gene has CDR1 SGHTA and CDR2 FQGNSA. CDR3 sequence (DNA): TGTGCCAGCAGCCCCCGAGACAGGCCTAATTCACCCCTCCACTTT. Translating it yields CASSPRDRPNSPLHF.

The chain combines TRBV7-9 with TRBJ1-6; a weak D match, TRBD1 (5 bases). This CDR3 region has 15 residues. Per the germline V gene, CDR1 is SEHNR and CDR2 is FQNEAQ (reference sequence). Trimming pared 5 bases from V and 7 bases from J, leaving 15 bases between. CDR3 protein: CASSQKVGENSPLHF. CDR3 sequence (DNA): TGTGCCAGCAGCCAAAAGGTAGGGGAGAATTCACCCCTCCACTTT.

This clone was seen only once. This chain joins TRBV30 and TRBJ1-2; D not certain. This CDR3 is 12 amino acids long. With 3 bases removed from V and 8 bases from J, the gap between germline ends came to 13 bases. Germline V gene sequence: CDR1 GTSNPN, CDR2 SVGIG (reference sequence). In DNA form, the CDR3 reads TGTGCCTGGAGCGACGACGTTTTGGGCTACACCTTC. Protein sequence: CAWSDDVLGYTF. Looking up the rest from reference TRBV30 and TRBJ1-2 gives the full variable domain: SQTIHQWPATLVQPVGSPLSLECTVEGTSNPNLYWYRQAAGRGLQLLFYSVGIGQISSEVPQNLSASRPQDRQFILSSKKLLLSDSGFYLCAWSDDVLGYTFGSGTRLTVV.

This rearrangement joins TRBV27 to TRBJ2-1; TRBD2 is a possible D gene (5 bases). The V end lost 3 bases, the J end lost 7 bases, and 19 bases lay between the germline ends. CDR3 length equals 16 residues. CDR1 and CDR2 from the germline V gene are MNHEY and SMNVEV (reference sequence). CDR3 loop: CASSFLPTGSGNEQFF. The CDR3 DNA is TGTGCCAGCAGTTTTCTACCAACGGGGAGTGGAAATGAGCAGTTCTTC.

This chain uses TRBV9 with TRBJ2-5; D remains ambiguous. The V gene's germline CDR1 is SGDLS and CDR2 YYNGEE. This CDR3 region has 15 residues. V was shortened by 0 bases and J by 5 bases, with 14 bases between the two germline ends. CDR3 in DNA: TGTGCCAGCAGCGTAGATGGCAGGCAGTACGAGACCCAGTACTTC. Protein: CASSVDGRQYETQYF.

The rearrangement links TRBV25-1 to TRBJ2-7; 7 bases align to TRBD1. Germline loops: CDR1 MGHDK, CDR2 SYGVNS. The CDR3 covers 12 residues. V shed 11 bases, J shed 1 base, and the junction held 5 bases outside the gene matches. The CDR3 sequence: CARPGQSYEQYF. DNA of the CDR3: TGTGCCCGTCCGGGACAGTCCTACGAGCAGTACTTC.

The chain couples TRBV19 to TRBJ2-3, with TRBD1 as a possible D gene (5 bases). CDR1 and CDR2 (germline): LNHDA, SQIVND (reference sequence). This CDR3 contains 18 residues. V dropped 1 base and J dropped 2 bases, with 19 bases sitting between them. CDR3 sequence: CASSIVRQRMIFTDTQYF. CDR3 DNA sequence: TGTGCCAGTAGTATAGTCCGACAGAGAATGATCTTCACAGATACGCAGTATTTT.

CDR3 bases: TGCAGCGTTGAAGGTGCGACAGGGGGCATGAACACTGAAGCTTTCTTT. It yields the protein CSVEGATGGMNTEAFF. This sequence joins TRBV29-1 and TRBJ1-1; 10 nucleotides match TRBD1. This CDR3 has 16 residues. Germline V lookup: CDR1 SQVTM, CDR2 ANQGSEA. The trim removed 1 base at V and 0 bases at J, leaving 5 bases unmatched. Looking up the rest from reference TRBV29-1 and TRBJ1-1 gives the full variable domain: SAVISQKPSRDICQRGTSLTIQCQVDSQVTMMFWYRQQPGQSLTLIATANQGSEATYESGFVIDKFPISRPNLTFSTLTVSNMSPEDSSIYLCSVEGATGGMNTEAFFGQGTRLTVV.

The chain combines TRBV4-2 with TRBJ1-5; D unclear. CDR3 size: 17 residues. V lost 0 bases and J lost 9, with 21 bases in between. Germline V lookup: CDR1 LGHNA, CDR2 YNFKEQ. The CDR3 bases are TGTGCCAGCAGCCAAGATGCCCAGGCTTCTTACCCAGGGCCCCAGCATTTT. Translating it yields CASSQDAQASYPGPQHF.

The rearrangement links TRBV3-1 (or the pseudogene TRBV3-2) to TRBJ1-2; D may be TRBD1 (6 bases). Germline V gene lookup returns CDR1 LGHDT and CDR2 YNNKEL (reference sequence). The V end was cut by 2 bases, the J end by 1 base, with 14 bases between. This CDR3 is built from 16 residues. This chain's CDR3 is CASSQLQGPYNYGYTF. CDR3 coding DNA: TGTGCCAGCAGCCAACTACAGGGCCCCTATAACTATGGCTACACCTTC.

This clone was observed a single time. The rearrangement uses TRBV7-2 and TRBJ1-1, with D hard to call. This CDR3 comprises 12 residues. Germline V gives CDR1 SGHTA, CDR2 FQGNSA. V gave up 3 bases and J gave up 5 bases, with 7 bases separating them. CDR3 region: CASSFLGTEAFF. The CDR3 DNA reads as TGTGCCAGCAGCTTCCTGGGGACTGAAGCTTTCTTT.

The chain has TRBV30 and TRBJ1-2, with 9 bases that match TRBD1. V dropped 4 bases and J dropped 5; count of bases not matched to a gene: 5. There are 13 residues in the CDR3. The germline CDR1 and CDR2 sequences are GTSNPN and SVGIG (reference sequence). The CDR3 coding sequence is TGTGCCTGGAACGAGGGACAGGGATATGGCTACACCTTC. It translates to CAWNEGQGYGYTF.

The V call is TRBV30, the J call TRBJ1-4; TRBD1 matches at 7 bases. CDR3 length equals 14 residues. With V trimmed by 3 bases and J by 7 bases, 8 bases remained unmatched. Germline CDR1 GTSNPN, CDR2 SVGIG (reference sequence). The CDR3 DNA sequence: TGTGCCTGGAGCGCAGGGGGTCTGGCTGAAAAACTGTTTTTT. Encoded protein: CAWSAGGLAEKLFF.

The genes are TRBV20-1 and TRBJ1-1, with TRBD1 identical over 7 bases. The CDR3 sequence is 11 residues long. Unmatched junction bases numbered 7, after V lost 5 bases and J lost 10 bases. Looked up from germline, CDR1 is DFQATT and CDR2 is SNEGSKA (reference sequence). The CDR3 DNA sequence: TGCAGTGCTGAAACGACAGGGCGAGCTTTCTTT. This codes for CSAETTGRAFF.

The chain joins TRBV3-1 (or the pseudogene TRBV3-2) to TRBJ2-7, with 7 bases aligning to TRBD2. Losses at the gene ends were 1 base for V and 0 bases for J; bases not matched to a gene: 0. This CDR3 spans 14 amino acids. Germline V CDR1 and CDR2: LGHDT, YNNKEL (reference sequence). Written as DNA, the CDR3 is TGTGCCAGCAGCCAAGGGACTAGCTCCTACGAGCAGTACTTC. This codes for CASSQGTSSYEQYF.

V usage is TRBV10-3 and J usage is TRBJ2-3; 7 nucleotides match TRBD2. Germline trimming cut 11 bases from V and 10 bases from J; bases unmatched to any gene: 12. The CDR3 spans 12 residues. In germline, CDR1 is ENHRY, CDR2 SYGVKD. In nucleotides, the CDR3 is TGTGCCGCCGGGACCGGCGGGAGTTCGCAGTATTTT. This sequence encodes CAAGTGGSSQYF.

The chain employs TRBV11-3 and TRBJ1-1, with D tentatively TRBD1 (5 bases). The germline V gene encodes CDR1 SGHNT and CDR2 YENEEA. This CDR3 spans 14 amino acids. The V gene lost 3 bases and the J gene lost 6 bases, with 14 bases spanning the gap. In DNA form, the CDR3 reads TGTGCCAGCAGCTTTTCCGCCGCGGGGGCTGAAGCTTTCTTT. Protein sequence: CASSFSAAGAEAFF.

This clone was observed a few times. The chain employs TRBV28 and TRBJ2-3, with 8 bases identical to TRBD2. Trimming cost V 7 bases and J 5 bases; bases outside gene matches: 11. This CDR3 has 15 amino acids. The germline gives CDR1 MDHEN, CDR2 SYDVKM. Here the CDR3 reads CASIPQRESGDTQYF. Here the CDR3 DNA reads TGTGCCAGCATTCCCCAGCGGGAGTCGGGAGATACGCAGTATTTT.

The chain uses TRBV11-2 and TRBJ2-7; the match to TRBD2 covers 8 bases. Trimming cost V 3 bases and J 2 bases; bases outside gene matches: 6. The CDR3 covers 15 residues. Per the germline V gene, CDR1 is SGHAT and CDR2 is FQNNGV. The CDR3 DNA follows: TGTGCCAGCAGCTTCGGGGCGGGGGGAGCCTACGAGCAGTACTTC. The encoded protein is CASSFGAGGAYEQYF.